What follows is one T cell receptor (beta chain) and its context. Its antigen remains unidentified. The data stem from a study of cytomegalovirus exposure and HLA in healthy donors. Study-wide background: It was reported in a later analysis that the 120 or so validation repertoires used the same platform as the roughly 670 first-cohort repertoires.

Overall study findings and caveats: The study designated over 150 TCR beta chains cytomegalovirus-associated. Both high specificity and high sensitivity reportedly marked the classifier's diagnosis of cytomegalovirus status.

The germline CDR1 and CDR2 sequences are SGHVS and FQNEAQ. The germline V and J ends were trimmed by 4 bases and 4 bases, with 10 bases remaining between them. The CDR3 is 13 amino acids. Repertoires were generated with immunoSEQ multiplex PCR, while TCRdb's copy carries only in-frame clones and drops some. The sample carries over 110,000 clones, 85% to 90% recorded once. This TCR derives from a man between 18 and 35 years old in good health and CMV-seropositive. The chain recombines TRBV7-8 with TRBJ1-2, with unresolved D. Specimen: PBMCs. In nucleotides, the CDR3 is TGTGCCAGCAGCTCGGGATCCTCCTATGGCTACACCTTC. Translating it yields CASSSGSSYGYTF.